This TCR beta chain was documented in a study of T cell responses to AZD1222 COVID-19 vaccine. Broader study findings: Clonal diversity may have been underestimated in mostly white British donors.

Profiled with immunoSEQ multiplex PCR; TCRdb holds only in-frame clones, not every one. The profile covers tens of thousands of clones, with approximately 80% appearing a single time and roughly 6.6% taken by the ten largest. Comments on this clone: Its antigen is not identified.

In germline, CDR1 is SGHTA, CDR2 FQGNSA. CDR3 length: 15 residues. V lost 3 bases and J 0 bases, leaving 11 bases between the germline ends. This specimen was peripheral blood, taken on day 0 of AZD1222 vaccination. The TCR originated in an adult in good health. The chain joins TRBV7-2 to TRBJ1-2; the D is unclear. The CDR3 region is CASSLGGLPNYGYTF. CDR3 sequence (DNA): TGTGCCAGCAGCTTGGGAGGGTTGCCTAACTATGGCTACACCTTC.